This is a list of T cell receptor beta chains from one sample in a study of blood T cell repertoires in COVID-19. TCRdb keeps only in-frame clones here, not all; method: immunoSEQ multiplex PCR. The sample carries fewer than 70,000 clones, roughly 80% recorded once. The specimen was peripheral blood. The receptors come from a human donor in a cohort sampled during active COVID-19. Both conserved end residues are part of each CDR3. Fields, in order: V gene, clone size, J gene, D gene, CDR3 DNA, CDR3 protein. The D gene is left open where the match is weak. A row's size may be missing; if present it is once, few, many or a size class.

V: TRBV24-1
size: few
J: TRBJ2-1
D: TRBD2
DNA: TGTGCCACCCAGGCGGGGGGCTCCTACAATGAGCAGTTCTTC
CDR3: CATQAGGSYNEQFF

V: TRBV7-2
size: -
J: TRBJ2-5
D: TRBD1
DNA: TGTGCCAGCAGCGTGACAGGGGGGTTAGAGACCCAGTACTTC
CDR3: CASSVTGGLETQYF

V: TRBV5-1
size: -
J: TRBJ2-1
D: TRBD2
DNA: TGCGCCAGCAGCTTTATAAGGGTGCTAGCGGGGGGCAATGAGCAGTTCTTC
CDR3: CASSFIRVLAGGNEQFF

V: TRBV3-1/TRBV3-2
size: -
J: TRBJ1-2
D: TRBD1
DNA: TGTGCCAGCAGCCCCGGACAGGGGTATTCTGGCTACACCTTC
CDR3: CASSPGQGYSGYTF

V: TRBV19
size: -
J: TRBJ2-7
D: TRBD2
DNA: TGTGCCAGTAGTCCCTTTAGCGGGAGCACCTACGAGCAGTACTTC
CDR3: CASSPFSGSTYEQYF

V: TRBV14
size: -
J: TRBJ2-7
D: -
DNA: TGTGCCAGCAGCCGACAGTCCCTCTCCTCCTACGAGCAGTACTTC
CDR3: CASSRQSLSSYEQYF

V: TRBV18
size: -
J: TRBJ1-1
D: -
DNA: TGTGCCAGCTCACCATCGGCTAGGAACACTGAAGCTTTCTTT
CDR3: CASSPSARNTEAFF

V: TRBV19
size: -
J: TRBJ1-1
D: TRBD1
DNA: TGTGCCAGTACCGCAGGGGGCGTCAACACTGAAGCTTTCTTT
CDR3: CASTAGGVNTEAFF

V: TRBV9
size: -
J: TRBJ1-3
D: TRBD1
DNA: TGTGCCAGCAGCGCCCGGACAGGGGGCGGAAACACCATATATTTT
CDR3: CASSARTGGGNTIYF

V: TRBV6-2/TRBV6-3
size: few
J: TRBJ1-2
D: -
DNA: TGTGCCAGCAGCCCCGTGGGGCGGGATTATGGCTACACCTTC
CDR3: CASSPVGRDYGYTF

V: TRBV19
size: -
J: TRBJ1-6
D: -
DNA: TGTGCCAGTAGTCGTGGAGGAGGAGGCGACTATAATTCACCCCTCCACTTT
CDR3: CASSRGGGGDYNSPLHF

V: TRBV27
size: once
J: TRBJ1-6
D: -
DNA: TGTGCCAGCACCTCAGGTGTTGGGAATTCACCCCTCCACTTT
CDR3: CASTSGVGNSPLHF

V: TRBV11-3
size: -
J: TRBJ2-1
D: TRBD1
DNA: TGTGCCAGCAGTAGACAGGGGGCTAGGGATGAGCAGTTCTTC
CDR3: CASSRQGARDEQFF

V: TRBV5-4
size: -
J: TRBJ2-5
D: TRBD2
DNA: TGTGCCAGCATGAAGCGGGAGGGAGAGACCCAGTACTTC
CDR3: CASMKREGETQYF

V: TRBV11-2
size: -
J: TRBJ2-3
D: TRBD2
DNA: TGTGCCAGCAGCTTAGGTCTAGCGGGGGGGGATACGCAGTATTTT
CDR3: CASSLGLAGGDTQYF

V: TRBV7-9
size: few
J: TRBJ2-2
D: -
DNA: TGTGCCAGCAGCCCCAACCCCACAGGGTATATCCGTAGCGGGGAGCTGTTTTTT
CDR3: CASSPNPTGYIRSGELFF

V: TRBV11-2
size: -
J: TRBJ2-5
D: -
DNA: TGTGCCAGCAGCTTATTCTGGGGGGTACAAGAGACCCAGTACTTC
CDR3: CASSLFWGVQETQYF

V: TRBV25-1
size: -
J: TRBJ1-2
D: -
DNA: TGTGCGATTCTTCAGGGCAGGGAACATCATGGCTACACCTTC
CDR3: CAILQGREHHGYTF

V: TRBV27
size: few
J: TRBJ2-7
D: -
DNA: TGTGCCAGCAGTACACTACAGGGCCTCTCCTACGAGCAGTACTTC
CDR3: CASSTLQGLSYEQYF

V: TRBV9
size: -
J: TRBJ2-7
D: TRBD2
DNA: TGTGCCAGCAGCGTAACCGGGGGGAGCTCCTACGAGCAGTACTTC
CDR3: CASSVTGGSSYEQYF

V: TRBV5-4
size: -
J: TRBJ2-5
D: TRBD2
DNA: TGTGCCAGCAGCGAGGGACTAGCGGGCCTCCGGGAGACCCAGTACTTC
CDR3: CASSEGLAGLRETQYF

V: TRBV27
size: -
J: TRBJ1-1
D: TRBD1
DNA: TGTGCCAGCAGTCGCCCCGGGACAGGGAACACTGAAGCTTTCTTT
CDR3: CASSRPGTGNTEAFF

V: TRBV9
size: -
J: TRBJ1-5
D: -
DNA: TGTGCCAGCAGTCCAGAGTCAGGGGACAATCAGCCCCAGCATTTT
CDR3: CASSPESGDNQPQHF

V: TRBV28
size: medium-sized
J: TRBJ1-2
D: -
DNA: TGTGCCAGCAGTCCGACAGAGCCCTACTATGGCTACACCTTC
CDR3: CASSPTEPYYGYTF

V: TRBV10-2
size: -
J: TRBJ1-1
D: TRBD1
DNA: TGCGCCAGCAGCCCCGGGGATGGGACAGGGGGTAAAGCTTTCTTT
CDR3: CASSPGDGTGGKAFF

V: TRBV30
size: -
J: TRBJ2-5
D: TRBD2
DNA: TGTGCCTGGGCTAGCGGGAGGATACAAGAGACCCAGTACTTC
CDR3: CAWASGRIQETQYF

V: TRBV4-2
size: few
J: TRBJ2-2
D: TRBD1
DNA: TGTGCCAGCAGCCAAAACAGGGGGAGCGGGGAGCTGTTTTTT
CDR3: CASSQNRGSGELFF

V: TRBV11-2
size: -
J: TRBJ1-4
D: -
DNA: TGTGCCAGCAGCCCACCCCAGGGGCGAAGTGAAAAACTGTTTTTT
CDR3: CASSPPQGRSEKLFF

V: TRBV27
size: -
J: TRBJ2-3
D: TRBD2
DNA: TGTGCCAGCAGTTCCTGGACTAGCGAAGATACGCAGTATTTT
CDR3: CASSSWTSEDTQYF

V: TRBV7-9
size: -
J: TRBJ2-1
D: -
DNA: TGTGCCAGCAGCTTAGGCTACTCCAATGAGCAGTTCTTC
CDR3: CASSLGYSNEQFF

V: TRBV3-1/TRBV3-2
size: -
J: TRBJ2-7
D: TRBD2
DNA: TGTGCCAGCAGCCAAGGACTAGCCCGAGTCTACGAGCAGTACTTC
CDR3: CASSQGLARVYEQYF

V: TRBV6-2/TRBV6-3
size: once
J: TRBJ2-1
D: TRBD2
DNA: TGTGCCAGCAGTTACTCGATCGTCCTAGCGGGATCTGAGCAGTTCTTC
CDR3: CASSYSIVLAGSEQFF

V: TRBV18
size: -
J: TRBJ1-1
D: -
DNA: TGTGCCAGCTCTTTGAGCAAGGGGTATAACACTGAAGCTTTCTTT
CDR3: CASSLSKGYNTEAFF

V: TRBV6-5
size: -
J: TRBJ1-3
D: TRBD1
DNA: TGTGCCAGCAGTTCGGACAGGGGAAACACCATATATTTT
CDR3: CASSSDRGNTIYF

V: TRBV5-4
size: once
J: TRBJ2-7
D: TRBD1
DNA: TGTGCCAGCAGCCTAGGACAGGGGGAGTACTACGAGCAGTACTTC
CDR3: CASSLGQGEYYEQYF

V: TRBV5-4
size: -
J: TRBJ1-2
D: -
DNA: TGTGCCAGCAGCTTGGCCGGGGTGGATGGCTACACCTTC
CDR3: CASSLAGVDGYTF

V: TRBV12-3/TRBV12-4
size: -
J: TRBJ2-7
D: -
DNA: TGTGCCAGCGGGTCGGGCTACGAGCAGTACTTC
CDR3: CASGSGYEQYF

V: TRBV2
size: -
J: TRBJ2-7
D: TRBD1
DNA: TGTGCCAGCAGTGCCTGGACAGGGGTACAGTACGAGCAGTACTTC
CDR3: CASSAWTGVQYEQYF

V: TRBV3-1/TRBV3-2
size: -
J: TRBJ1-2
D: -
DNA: TGTGCCAGCAGCCTAAGACAGGCAAACTATGGCTACACCTTC
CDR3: CASSLRQANYGYTF

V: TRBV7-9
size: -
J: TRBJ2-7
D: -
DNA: TGTGCCAGCAGCTCGTTGGACAGTCCAGTCTACGAGCAGTACTTC
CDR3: CASSSLDSPVYEQYF

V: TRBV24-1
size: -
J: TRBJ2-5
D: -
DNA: TGTGCCACCACCGATGGAGGAGAGATCCCAGAGACCCAGTACTTC
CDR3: CATTDGGEIPETQYF

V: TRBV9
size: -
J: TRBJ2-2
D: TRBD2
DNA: TGTGCCAGCAGCGTAGGGCCGGGGGGGAACACCGGGGAGCTGTTTTTT
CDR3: CASSVGPGGNTGELFF

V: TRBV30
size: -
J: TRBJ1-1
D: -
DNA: TGTGCCTGGAGCAGCGGGACCCTTGAAGCTTTCTTT
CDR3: CAWSSGTLEAFF

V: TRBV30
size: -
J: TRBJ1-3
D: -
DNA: TGTGCCTGGACTGAGGACTCGCTTGAAACTGGAAACACCATATATTTT
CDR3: CAWTEDSLETGNTIYF

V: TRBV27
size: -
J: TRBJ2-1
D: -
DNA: TGTGCCAGCAGAGTACGGGGGAACTACAATGAGCAGTTCTTC
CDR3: CASRVRGNYNEQFF

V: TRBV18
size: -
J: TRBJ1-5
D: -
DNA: TGTGCCAGCTCACCAACGGGGGACAATCAGCCCCAGCATTTT
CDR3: CASSPTGDNQPQHF

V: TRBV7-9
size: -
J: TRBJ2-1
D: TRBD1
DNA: TGTGCCAGCAGCTTAGGACAGGGTAGCTCCTACAATGAGCAGTTCTTC
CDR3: CASSLGQGSSYNEQFF

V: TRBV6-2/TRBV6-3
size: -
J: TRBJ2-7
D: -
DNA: TGTGCCAGCAGTGACAGATCCGAGGACGAGCAGTACTTC
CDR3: CASSDRSEDEQYF

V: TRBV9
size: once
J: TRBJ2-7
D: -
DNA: TGTGCCAGCAGCCCCCGGGGAGACCAAGACTCCTACGAGCAGTACTTC
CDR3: CASSPRGDQDSYEQYF

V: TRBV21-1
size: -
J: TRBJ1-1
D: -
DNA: TGTGCCAGCAGCAATGGCAGGTACACTGAAGCTTTCTTT
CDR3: CASSNGRYTEAFF

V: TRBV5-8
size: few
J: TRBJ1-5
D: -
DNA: TGTGCCAGCAGCTTGAATGAAGGGGCCTTGGGATGGCCCCAGCATTTT
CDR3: CASSLNEGALGWPQHF

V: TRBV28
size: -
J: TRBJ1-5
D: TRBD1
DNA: TGTGCCAGCAGAACGACCGGGACAGGGGGCAATCAGCCCCAGCATTTT
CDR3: CASRTTGTGGNQPQHF

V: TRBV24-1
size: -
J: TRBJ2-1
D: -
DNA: TGTGCCACCAGTGACCCACAGGGGGGGTTAGGATATGAGCAGTTCTTC
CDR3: CATSDPQGGLGYEQFF